These 18 T cell receptor beta chains share one sample of origin, sequenced in a study of CD8+ T cells in alopecia areata. RNA, once extracted, was reverse transcribed into cDNA for use as the sequencing template. Generated by immunoSEQ multiplex PCR, the TCRdb table keeps only in-frame clones and is missing some. In the table there are about 220,000 clones, 50% to 70% of which are singletons. Described treatment: oral pan-JAK inhibitor, 5-10 mg twice daily. Sequencing used CD4+ T cells sorted from blood, obtained at week 4, from a patient treated with tofacitinib. The receptor set was obtained from a human donor with alopecia areata.

This sequence joins TRBV9 and TRBJ2-5, with 10 bases that match TRBD1. The CDR3 has 16 amino acids. Germline V gene lookup returns CDR1 SGDLS and CDR2 YYNGEE. Trimming took 5 bases from V and 4 from J; bases not matched to a gene: 11. In DNA form, the CDR3 reads TGTGCCAGCAGACCAAACTCGGGACAGGGGTCAGAGACCCAGTACTTC. Protein product: CASRPNSGQGSETQYF. The complete variable domain, with remaining parts taken from reference TRBV9 and TRBJ2-5, reads DSGVTQTPKHLITATGQRVTLRCSPRSGDLSVYWYQQSLDQGLQFLIQYYNGEERAKGNILERFSAQQFPDLHSELNLSSLELGDSALYFCASRPNSGQGSETQYFGPGTRLLVL.

Regarding this clone: This same CDR3 is encoded by further DNA sequences in the sample. The chain has TRBV20-1 and TRBJ2-1; D unclear. V was cut by 1 base and J by 5 bases, with 3 bases left in between. The CDR3 spans 11 residues. CDR1 is DFQATT and CDR2 is SNEGSKA in the germline V gene (reference sequence). The CDR3 bases are TGCAGTGCTAGAGGACACAATGAGCAGTTCTTC. Protein: CSARGHNEQFF.

The rearrangement links TRBV10-3 to TRBJ1-1, with D uncertain. Trimming took 9 bases from V and 3 from J, leaving 20 bases between them. Germline lookup yields CDR1 ENHRY and CDR2 SYGVKD. The CDR3 sequence is 15 residues long. DNA for the CDR3: TGTGCCATTAAGTCCGGGAAACAGTTTGACACTGAAGCTTTCTTT. It yields the protein CAIKSGKQFDTEAFF.

By sample share, this clone is medium-sized. This chain joins TRBV2 and TRBJ2-1, with 13 nucleotides matching TRBD2. Germline V lookup: CDR1 SNHLY, CDR2 FYNNEI. Trimming took 6 bases from V and 7 from J; bases not matched to a gene: 12. The CDR3 totals 17 residues. The CDR3 spells CASRPPPRLAGGNEQFF. CDR3 nucleotides: TGTGCCAGCAGACCTCCTCCCCGACTAGCGGGGGGTAATGAGCAGTTCTTC. Combining the CDR3 with reference TRBV2 and TRBJ2-1 gives the whole variable domain EPEVTQTPSHQVTQMGQEVILRCVPISNHLYFYWYRQILGQKVEFLVSFYNNEISEKSEIFDDQFSVERPDGSNFTLKIRSTKLEDSAMYFCASRPPPRLAGGNEQFFGPGTRLTVL.

This clone was seen a handful of times. The sample holds other DNA sequences that translate to the same CDR3. The chain employs TRBV5-6 and TRBJ1-5; D gene unclear. The CDR3 is made up of 13 amino acids. Germline lookup yields CDR1 SGHDT and CDR2 YYEEEE. Between the trimmed V and J ends, which lost 4 bases and 2 bases, there was a span of 7 bases. The CDR3 region has the DNA TGTGCCAGCAGCGGCCAAGGCAATCAGCCCCAGCATTTT. It codes for CASSGQGNQPQHF.

The chain carries TRBV30 and TRBJ1-2; 7 bases are shared with TRBD1. Per germline, CDR1 GTSNPN and CDR2 SVGIG (reference sequence). The J segment lost 6 bases and the V segment lost 0 bases, leaving 4 bases of the junction unmatched. This CDR3 is 13 amino acids long. The CDR3 DNA is TGTGCCTGGAGTGTGGGCAGGGGGGATGGCTACACCTTC. It specifies CAWSVGRGDGYTF. The full variable domain, with the rest looked up from reference TRBV30 and TRBJ1-2, is SQTIHQWPATLVQPVGSPLSLECTVEGTSNPNLYWYRQAAGRGLQLLFYSVGIGQISSEVPQNLSASRPQDRQFILSSKKLLLSDSGFYLCAWSVGRGDGYTFGSGTRLTVV.

The gene calls are TRBV29-1 and TRBJ2-7; 13 bases line up with TRBD2. The germline CDR1 and CDR2 sequences are SQVTM and ANQGSEA. The CDR3 is made up of 18 amino acids. V gave up 1 base and J gave up 3 bases; unmatched junction bases: 12. The chain's CDR3 is CSVEVPGLAGHNNYEQYF. The CDR3 bases are TGCAGCGTTGAAGTCCCGGGACTAGCGGGGCACAATAACTACGAGCAGTACTTC.

This chain links TRBV29-1 with TRBJ2-7, with TRBD1 matching 8 bases. CDR3 length equals 14 residues. V trimming: 5 bases; J trimming: 0 bases; junction bases outside the gene matches: 6. CDR1 SQVTM and CDR2 ANQGSEA come from the germline V gene. CDR3 amino acids: CSVLLGQDSYEQYF. CDR3 DNA sequence: TGCAGCGTTTTGTTGGGACAGGACTCCTACGAGCAGTACTTC.

The chain links TRBV14 to TRBJ2-7; tentatively, D is TRBD1 or TRBD2 (5 bases each). CDR1 and CDR2 (germline): SGHDN, FVKESK. This CDR3 contains 14 residues. Trimming took off 0 bases at V and 4 bases at J, with 10 bases between the two ends. As DNA, the CDR3 is TGTGCCAGCAGCCAAGACCCGGGACCTTACGAGCAGTACTTC. Its protein is CASSQDPGPYEQYF.

The rearrangement joins TRBV7-2 to TRBJ1-1; D is unclear. This CDR3 region has 13 residues. CDR1 SGHTA and CDR2 FQGNSA come from the germline V gene. V was shortened by 1 base and J by 5 bases, with 8 bases between the two germline ends. The CDR3 here is CASSLGRWTEAFF. The CDR3, as DNA: TGTGCCAGCAGCTTAGGAAGGTGGACTGAAGCTTTCTTT. The full variable domain, in which reference TRBV7-2 and TRBJ1-1 provide the parts outside the CDR3, is GAGVSQSPSNKVTEKGKDVELRCDPISGHTALYWYRQSLGQGLEFLIYFQGNSAPDKSGLPSDRFSAERTGGSVSTLTIQRTQQEDSAVYLCASSLGRWTEAFFGQGTRLTVV.

The V and J genes are TRBV20-1 and TRBJ1-1, with no clear D. V lost 1 base and J 11 bases, leaving 11 bases between the germline ends. This CDR3 contains 11 residues. Germline CDR1 and CDR2: DFQATT and SNEGSKA (reference sequence). The CDR3 region has the DNA TGCAGTGCTAGAGGACCCGGCGCCGCTTTCTTT. It translates to CSARGPGAAFF.

The CDR3: CASSASRGELFF. As DNA, the CDR3 is TGTGCCAGTAGTGCGAGCCGGGGGGAGCTGTTTTTT. The chain is built from TRBV19 and TRBJ2-2; D is uncertain. Germline loops: CDR1 LNHDA, CDR2 SQIVND (reference sequence). V gave up 5 bases and J gave up 8 bases, with 9 bases separating them. This CDR3 is 12 amino acids long.

With regard to this clone: Within the sample, other DNA sequences also encode this same CDR3. The V gene is TRBV20-1, the J gene TRBJ1-2; D is undetermined. Germline V CDR1 and CDR2: DFQATT, SNEGSKA (reference sequence). The CDR3 consists of 11 residues. V was trimmed by 1 base and J by 5 bases, leaving 5 bases between them. The CDR3 protein is CSARVGYGYTF. The CDR3 nucleotides read TGCAGTGCTAGAGTAGGTTATGGCTACACCTTC.

The gene calls are TRBV4-3 and TRBJ1-5, with no clear D. There are 16 residues in the CDR3. Trimming left V 0 bases short and J 11 bases short, with 20 bases between. Per the germline V gene, CDR1 is LGHNA and CDR2 is YSLEER. The CDR3 sequence: CASSQDHGPGGKAQHF. CDR3 bases: TGCGCCAGCAGCCAAGATCATGGGCCCGGAGGTAAGGCCCAGCATTTT.

This sequence joins TRBV7-3 and TRBJ2-5; TRBD1 matches 7 bases. The CDR3 loop spans 16 amino acids. CDR1 SGHTA and CDR2 FQGTGA come from the germline V gene. J gave up 4 bases and V 5 bases, and 13 bases lay outside the gene matches. The CDR3 is CASSPFASGGRETQYF. The CDR3 bases are TGTGCCAGCAGCCCCTTTGCCTCAGGGGGACGAGAGACCCAGTACTTC.

The chain recombines TRBV28 with TRBJ1-1, with D possibly being TRBD1 (6 bases). Germline V gives CDR1 MDHEN, CDR2 SYDVKM. The CDR3 length is 14 residues. V was trimmed by 6 bases and J by 1 base, leaving 12 bases between them. The CDR3, as DNA: TGTGCCAGCAGGGGAGGACAGCCGAACACTGAAGCTTTCTTT. This sequence encodes CASRGGQPNTEAFF. Drawing the rest from reference TRBV28 and TRBJ1-1, the complete variable domain is DVKVTQSSRYLVKRTGEKVFLECVQDMDHENMFWYRQDPGLGLRLIYFSYDVKMKEKGDIPEGYSVSREKKERFSLILESASTNQTSMYLCASRGGQPNTEAFFGQGTRLTVV.

This clone was found a few times. The chain couples TRBV7-2 to TRBJ2-3; D gene ambiguous. The CDR3 length is 14 residues. Germline loops: CDR1 SGHTA, CDR2 FQGNSA. V was clipped by 3 bases and J by 3 bases, with 10 bases between them. The CDR3 sequence: CASSFPRSTDTQYF. The CDR3 DNA follows: TGTGCCAGCAGCTTCCCTAGATCGACAGATACGCAGTATTTT.

The chain joins TRBV30 to TRBJ2-7; no clear D. V was pared by 5 bases and J by 1 base, with 15 bases between. Germline V gene lookup returns CDR1 GTSNPN and CDR2 SVGIG (reference sequence). The CDR3 length is 14 residues. The CDR3, as DNA: TGTGCCTGGGCCCCGGGCAGACGATCCTACGAGCAGTACTTC. Its translation: CAWAPGRRSYEQYF.